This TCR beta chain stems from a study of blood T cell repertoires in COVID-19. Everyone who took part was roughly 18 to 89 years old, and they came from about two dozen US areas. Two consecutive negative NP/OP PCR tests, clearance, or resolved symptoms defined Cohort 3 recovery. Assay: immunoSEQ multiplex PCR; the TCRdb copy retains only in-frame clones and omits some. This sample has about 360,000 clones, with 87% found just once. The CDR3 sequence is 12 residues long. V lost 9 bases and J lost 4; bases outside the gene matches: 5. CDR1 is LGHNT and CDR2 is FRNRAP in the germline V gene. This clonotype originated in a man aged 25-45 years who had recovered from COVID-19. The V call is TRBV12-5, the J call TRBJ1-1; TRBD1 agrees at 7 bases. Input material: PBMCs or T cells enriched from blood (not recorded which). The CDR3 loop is CASTGDVTEAFF. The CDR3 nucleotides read TGTGCTAGCACAGGGGACGTCACTGAAGCTTTCTTT.